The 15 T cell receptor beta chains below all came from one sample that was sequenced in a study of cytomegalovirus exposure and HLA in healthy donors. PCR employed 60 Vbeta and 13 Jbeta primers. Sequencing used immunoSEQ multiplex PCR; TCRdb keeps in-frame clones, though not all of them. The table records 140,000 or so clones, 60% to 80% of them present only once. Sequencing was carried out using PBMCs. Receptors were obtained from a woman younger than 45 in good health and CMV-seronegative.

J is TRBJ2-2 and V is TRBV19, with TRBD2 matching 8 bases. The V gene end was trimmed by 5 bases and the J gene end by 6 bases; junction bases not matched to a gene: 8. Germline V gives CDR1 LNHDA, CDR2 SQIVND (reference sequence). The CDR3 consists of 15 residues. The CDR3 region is CASSPQAGAAGELFF. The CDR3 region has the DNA TGTGCCAGTAGTCCCCAAGCGGGAGCGGCCGGGGAGCTGTTTTTT.

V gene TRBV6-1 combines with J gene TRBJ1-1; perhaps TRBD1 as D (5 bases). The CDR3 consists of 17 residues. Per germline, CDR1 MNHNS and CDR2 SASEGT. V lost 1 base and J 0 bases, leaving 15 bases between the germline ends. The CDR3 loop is CASSEVGREGLNTEAFF. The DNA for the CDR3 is TGTGCCAGCAGTGAAGTAGGCAGGGAGGGTTTGAACACTGAAGCTTTCTTT.

CDR3 amino acids: CAWTYGGYEQYF. The CDR3, as DNA: TGTGCCTGGACTTACGGGGGCTACGAGCAGTACTTC. This rearrangement joins TRBV30 to TRBJ2-7, with D possibly TRBD2 on 6 matching bases. Germline values: CDR1 GTSNPN, CDR2 SVGIG (reference sequence). With 4 bases removed from V and 3 bases from J, the gap between germline ends came to 10 bases. The CDR3 totals 12 residues.

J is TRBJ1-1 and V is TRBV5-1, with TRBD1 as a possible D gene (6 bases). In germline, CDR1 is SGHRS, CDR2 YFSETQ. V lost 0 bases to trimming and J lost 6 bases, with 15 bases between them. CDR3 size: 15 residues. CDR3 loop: CASSLDGRGASEAFF. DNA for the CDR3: TGCGCCAGCAGCTTGGACGGTCGGGGGGCGTCTGAAGCTTTCTTT.

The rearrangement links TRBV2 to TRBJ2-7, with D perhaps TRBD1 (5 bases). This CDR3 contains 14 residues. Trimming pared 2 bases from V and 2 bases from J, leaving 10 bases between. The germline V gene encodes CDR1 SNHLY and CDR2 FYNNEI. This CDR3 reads CASSETGYTYEQYF. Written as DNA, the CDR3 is TGTGCCAGCAGTGAAACAGGCTATACCTACGAGCAGTACTTC.

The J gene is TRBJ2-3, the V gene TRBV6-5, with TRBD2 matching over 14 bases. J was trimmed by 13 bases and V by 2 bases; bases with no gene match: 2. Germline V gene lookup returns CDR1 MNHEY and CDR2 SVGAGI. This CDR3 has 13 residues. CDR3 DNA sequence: TGTGCCAGCAGTTACAGGACTAGCGGGGGGAAGTATTTT. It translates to CASSYRTSGGKYF.

The CDR3 bases are TGTGCCAGCAGTGGACAGGTTGCAACTAATGAAAAACTGTTTTTT. It specifies CASSGQVATNEKLFF. The V and J genes are TRBV6-1 and TRBJ1-4; D is possibly TRBD1 (6 bases). CDR3 length: 15 amino acids. Trimming pared 4 bases from V and 0 bases from J, leaving 9 bases between. The V gene's germline CDR1 is MNHNS and CDR2 SASEGT.

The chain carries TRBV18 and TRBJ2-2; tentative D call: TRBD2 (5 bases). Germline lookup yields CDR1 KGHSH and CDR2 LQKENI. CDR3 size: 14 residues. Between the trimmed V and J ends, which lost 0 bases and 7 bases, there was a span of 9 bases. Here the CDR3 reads CASSPPRVVGELFF. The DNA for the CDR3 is TGTGCCAGCTCACCACCGAGGGTAGTCGGGGAGCTGTTTTTT.

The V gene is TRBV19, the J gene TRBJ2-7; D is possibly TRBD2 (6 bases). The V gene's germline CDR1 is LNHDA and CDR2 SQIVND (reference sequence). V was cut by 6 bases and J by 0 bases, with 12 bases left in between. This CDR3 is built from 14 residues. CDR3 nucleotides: TGTGCCAGTAGACGGGACTTTCGCTCCTACGAGCAGTACTTC. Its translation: CASRRDFRSYEQYF.

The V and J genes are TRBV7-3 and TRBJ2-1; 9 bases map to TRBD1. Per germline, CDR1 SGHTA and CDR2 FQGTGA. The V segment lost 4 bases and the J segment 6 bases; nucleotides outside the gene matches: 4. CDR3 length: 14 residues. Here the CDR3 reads CASSSGQGVNEQFF. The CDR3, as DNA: TGTGCCAGCAGCTCGGGACAGGGAGTCAATGAGCAGTTCTTC. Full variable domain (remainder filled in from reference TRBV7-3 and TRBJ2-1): GAGVSQTPSNKVTEKGKYVELRCDPISGHTALYWYRQSLGQGPEFLIYFQGTGAADDSGLPNDRFFAVRPEGSVSTLKIQRTERGDSAVYLCASSSGQGVNEQFFGPGTRLTVL.

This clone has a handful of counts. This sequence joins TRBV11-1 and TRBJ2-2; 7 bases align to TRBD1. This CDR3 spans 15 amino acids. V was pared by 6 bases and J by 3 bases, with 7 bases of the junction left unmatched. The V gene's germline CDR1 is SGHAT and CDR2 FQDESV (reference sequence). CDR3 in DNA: TGTGCCAGCAGGACAACTACAGGGGACACCGGGGAGCTGTTTTTT. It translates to CASRTTTGDTGELFF.

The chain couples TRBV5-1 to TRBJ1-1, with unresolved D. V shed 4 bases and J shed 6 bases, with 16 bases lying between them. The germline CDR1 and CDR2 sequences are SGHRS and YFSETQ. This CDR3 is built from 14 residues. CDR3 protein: CASSPRGGSSEAFF. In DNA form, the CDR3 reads TGCGCCAGCAGCCCCCGAGGCGGGAGTTCTGAAGCTTTCTTT.

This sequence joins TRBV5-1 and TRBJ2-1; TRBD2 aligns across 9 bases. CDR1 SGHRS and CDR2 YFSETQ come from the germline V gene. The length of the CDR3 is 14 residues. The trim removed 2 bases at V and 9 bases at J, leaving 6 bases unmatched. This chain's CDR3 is CASSFSAGGGEQFF. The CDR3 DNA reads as TGCGCCAGCAGCTTCTCTGCGGGAGGGGGTGAGCAGTTCTTC.

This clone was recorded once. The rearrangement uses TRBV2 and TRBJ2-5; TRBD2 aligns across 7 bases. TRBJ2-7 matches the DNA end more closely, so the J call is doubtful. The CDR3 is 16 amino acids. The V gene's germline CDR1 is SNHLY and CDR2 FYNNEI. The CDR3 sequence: CASSERGSQNSYEQYF. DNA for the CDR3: TGTGCCAGCAGTGAGCGCGGGAGCCAAAACTCCTACGAGCAGTACTTC.

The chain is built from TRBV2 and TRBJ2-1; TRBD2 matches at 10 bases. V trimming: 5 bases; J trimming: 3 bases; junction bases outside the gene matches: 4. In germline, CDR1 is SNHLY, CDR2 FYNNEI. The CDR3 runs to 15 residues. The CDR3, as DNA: TGTGCCAGCAGTCCTAGCGGGAGTATCTACAATGAGCAGTTCTTC. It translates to CASSPSGSIYNEQFF.